One and the same sample provided the 24 T cell receptor beta chains below, sequenced in a study of blood T cell repertoires in COVID-19. TCRdb's copy holds only in-frame clones and misses some; the assay was immunoSEQ multiplex PCR. The sample lists approximately 180,000 clones, more than 75% occurring once. Input material: PBMCs or T cells enriched from blood (not recorded which). The receptors were gathered from a woman aged 50 to 60 who had recovered from COVID-19.

The chain recombines TRBV6-7 with TRBJ2-7; 7 bases align to TRBD2. TRBV6-7 is an open reading frame, and its role is uncertain. J was trimmed by 1 base and V by 5 bases; bases with no gene match: 11. The CDR3 has 16 residues. The CDR3 sequence is CASSITAGRSSYEQYF. DNA of the CDR3: TGTGCCAGCAGTATAACAGCGGGACGGAGTTCCTACGAGCAGTACTTC.

J is TRBJ1-4 and V is TRBV6-2 or TRBV6-3, with unresolved D. The CDR3 loop spans 15 amino acids. Trimming stripped 3 bases from V and 0 bases from J, with 8 bases between. CDR1 and CDR2 from the germline V gene are MNHEY and SVGEGT. The CDR3 DNA follows: TGTGCCAGCAGTTATGTCCGGGCAACTAATGAAAAACTGTTTTTT. Translation: CASSYVRATNEKLFF.

The V call is TRBV6-5, the J call TRBJ1-1; D remains unclear. V was trimmed by 2 bases and J by 3 bases, leaving 7 bases between them. Looked up from germline, CDR1 is MNHEY and CDR2 is SVGAGI. This CDR3 spans 13 amino acids. This CDR3 is CASSYGGDTEAFF. The CDR3 coding sequence is TGTGCCAGCAGTTACGGCGGAGACACTGAAGCTTTCTTT.

The chain is built from TRBV7-9 and TRBJ2-3; TRBD2 matches at 11 bases. Trimming at V came to 0 bases and at J to 3 bases, leaving 2 bases not matched to a gene. Germline lookup yields CDR1 SEHNR and CDR2 FQNEAQ (reference sequence). The CDR3 loop spans 16 amino acids. CDR3: CASSLATSGDTDTQYF. Here the CDR3 DNA reads TGTGCCAGCAGCTTAGCGACTAGCGGGGATACAGATACGCAGTATTTT. Full variable domain (missing parts from reference TRBV7-9 and TRBJ2-3): DTGVSQNPRHKITKRGQNVTFRCDPISEHNRLYWYRQTLGQGPEFLTYFQNEAQLEKSRLLSDRFSAERPKGSFSTLEIQRTEQGDSAMYLCASSLATSGDTDTQYFGPGTRLTVL.

The chain is built from TRBV11-3 and TRBJ1-6; D call uncertain. CDR1 is SGHNT, CDR2 YENEEA, per germline. The CDR3 runs 14 residues. The V end lost 5 bases, the J end lost 7 bases, and 12 bases lay between the germline ends. CDR3 sequence reads: CASSLGLWNSPLHF. CDR3 nucleotide sequence: TGTGCCAGCAGCCTCGGTCTATGGAATTCACCCCTCCACTTT.

There are many counts of this clone. The genes are TRBV5-6 and TRBJ2-3; D might be TRBD2 (6 bases). From germline, CDR1 is SGHDT and CDR2 YYEEEE. V was shortened by 4 bases and J by 7 bases, with 22 bases between the two germline ends. There are 16 residues in the CDR3. DNA of the CDR3: TGTGCCAGCAGCCTAGAGCTCGGACTGGGGGGTAATACGCAGTATTTT. As protein: CASSLELGLGGNTQYF.

This clone was counted only a few times. The chain joins TRBV28 to TRBJ1-2, with 9 bases identical to TRBD1. Germline CDR1 reads MDHEN; CDR2 reads SYDVKM. The CDR3 runs to 16 residues. Trimming took 3 bases from V and 4 from J; bases not matched to a gene: 9. The CDR3, as DNA: TGTGCCAGCAGTTTCCCTGCCTCGACAGGGGGCTATGGCTACACCTTC. It encodes CASSFPASTGGYGYTF.

This clone was detected once. The chain links TRBV10-3 to TRBJ1-2; D remains unclear. This CDR3 comprises 15 residues. Germline CDR1 is ENHRY and CDR2 is SYGVKD. Trimming cost V 0 bases and J 4 bases, with 12 bases left between them. The CDR3 DNA is TGTGCCATCAGTGAGTCTGGGTCGGGTAGCTATGGCTACACCTTC. Translated: CAISESGSGSYGYTF.

V usage is TRBV18 and J usage is TRBJ1-1; D not certain. V was shortened by 2 bases and J by 3 bases, with 7 bases between the two germline ends. The CDR3 sequence is 13 residues long. In germline, CDR1 is KGHSH, CDR2 LQKENI. Written as DNA, the CDR3 is TGTGCCAGCTCACCAGGAGAGGACACTGAAGCTTTCTTT. This translates into CASSPGEDTEAFF.

The chain couples TRBV5-8 to TRBJ2-7, with TRBD2 identical over 7 bases. Trimming removed 0 bases from V and 1 base from J; junction bases left unmatched: 10. Germline CDR1 and CDR2: SGHTS and YDEGEE. The CDR3 has 17 amino acids. In DNA form, the CDR3 reads TGTGCCAGCAGCTTGGCCAGGAGTAGCGGGCGATCCTACGAGCAGTACTTC. Encoded protein: CASSLARSSGRSYEQYF.

V gene TRBV19 combines with J gene TRBJ1-4; D remains ambiguous. The CDR3 is 15 residues long. Trimming shortened V by 6 bases and J by 0 bases, and 11 bases separated the two germline ends. Germline V gives CDR1 LNHDA, CDR2 SQIVND (reference sequence). The CDR3 protein is CASRAWTTTNEKLFF. The CDR3 DNA sequence: TGTGCCAGTAGAGCCTGGACTACAACTAATGAAAAACTGTTTTTT.

The chain carries TRBV28 and TRBJ1-2; 7 bases line up with TRBD1. The germline CDR1 and CDR2 sequences are MDHEN and SYDVKM. The CDR3 extends over 13 amino acids. V trimming: 6 bases; J trimming: 4 bases; junction bases outside the gene matches: 5. The CDR3 sequence is CASRSPGGYGYTF. In nucleotides, the CDR3 is TGTGCCAGCAGGTCTCCAGGGGGCTATGGCTACACCTTC.

The chain employs TRBV7-9 and TRBJ1-1; 8 bases agree with TRBD1. Looked up from germline, CDR1 is SEHNR and CDR2 is FQNEAQ (reference sequence). J gave up 3 bases and V 5 bases, and 5 bases lay outside the gene matches. The CDR3 consists of 14 residues. As DNA, the CDR3 is TGTGCCAGCAGCCAGGACAGGGCGGACACTGAAGCTTTCTTT. Translating gives CASSQDRADTEAFF.

J is TRBJ2-7 and V is TRBV5-4, with 11 bases identical to TRBD2. The V segment lost 2 bases and the J segment 0 bases; nucleotides outside the gene matches: 4. The CDR3 is 16 residues long. Germline loops: CDR1 SGHNT, CDR2 YYREEE (reference sequence). The CDR3 nucleotides are TGTGCCAGCAGCTTCCGGGGACTAGCGGACTCCTACGAGCAGTACTTC. Amino acid sequence: CASSFRGLADSYEQYF.

The V call is TRBV9, the J call TRBJ1-2, with D unclear. CDR3 length: 14 residues. Trimming took off 1 base at V and 4 bases at J, with 11 bases between the two ends. From germline, CDR1 is SGDLS and CDR2 YYNGEE. The CDR3 coding sequence is TGTGCCAGCAGCGTAAGTGGGAGAACCTATGGCTACACCTTC. It translates to CASSVSGRTYGYTF.

The chain uses TRBV27 and TRBJ2-7; no reliable D call. Germline V gene data show CDR1 as MNHEY and CDR2 as SMNVEV (reference sequence). CDR3 length: 13 residues. Between the trimmed V and J ends, which lost 2 bases and 3 bases, there was a span of 8 bases. The CDR3 bases are TGTGCCAGCAGTTTAGCGGCTCGCTACGAGCAGTACTTC. This encodes CASSLAARYEQYF.

There are a few counts of this clone. The chain joins TRBV19 to TRBJ1-2; TRBD1 matches 8 bases. The CDR3 covers 15 residues. Germline V lookup: CDR1 LNHDA, CDR2 SQIVND (reference sequence). J gave up 4 bases and V 3 bases, and 7 bases lay outside the gene matches. CDR3 nucleotide sequence: TGTGCCAGTAGTATCTCAGGGACAGGACCCTATGGCTACACCTTC. This gives the protein CASSISGTGPYGYTF.

This rearrangement joins TRBV28 to TRBJ1-2; TRBD1 matches at 9 bases. The trim removed 5 bases at V and 5 bases at J, leaving 9 bases unmatched. Germline CDR1 reads MDHEN; CDR2 reads SYDVKM. The CDR3 has 15 residues. The CDR3 loop reads CASSELRDRVYGYTF. The CDR3 bases are TGTGCCAGCAGTGAACTCCGGGACAGGGTGTATGGCTACACCTTC.

The chain couples TRBV10-2 to TRBJ2-3, with D uncertain. From germline, CDR1 is WSHSY and CDR2 SAAADI. V was cut by 5 bases and J by 2 bases, with 5 bases left in between. CDR3 size: 12 residues. This chain's CDR3 is CASSQITDTQYF. CDR3 DNA sequence: TGCGCCAGCAGTCAGATCACAGATACGCAGTATTTT.

J is TRBJ2-2 and V is TRBV28; 10 bases line up with TRBD1. CDR3 size: 16 residues. The trim removed 0 bases at V and 4 bases at J, leaving 2 bases unmatched. CDR1 MDHEN and CDR2 SYDVKM come from the germline V gene. In nucleotides, the CDR3 is TGTGCCAGCAGTTTATGGACAGGGGGCGGCACCGGGGAGCTGTTTTTT. This gives the protein CASSLWTGGGTGELFF.

The chain carries TRBV27 and TRBJ2-7, with TRBD2 matching 10 bases. The CDR3 is made up of 15 amino acids. The germline CDR1 and CDR2 sequences are MNHEY and SMNVEV (reference sequence). The ends lost 6 bases at V and 2 bases at J; junction bases unmatched: 7. CDR3 residues: CASSLRTSGTYEQYF. CDR3 coding DNA: TGTGCCAGCAGCCTTAGGACTAGCGGTACCTACGAGCAGTACTTC.

The chain has TRBV3-1 (or the pseudogene TRBV3-2) and TRBJ1-1; the match to TRBD1 covers 10 bases. This CDR3 is built from 19 residues. Germline-derived CDR1 and CDR2 are LGHDT and YNNKEL (reference sequence). Trimming cost V 1 base and J 2 bases; bases outside gene matches: 13. CDR3 loop: CASSQGTGTGDSQNTEAFF. The DNA of the CDR3 is TGTGCCAGCAGCCAAGGGACCGGGACAGGGGACTCCCAAAACACTGAAGCTTTCTTT.

The chain is built from TRBV24-1 and TRBJ1-5; 7 bases are a match to TRBD1. Germline CDR1 reads KGHDR; CDR2 reads SFDVKD. CDR3 length: 14 residues. Trimming removed 9 bases from V and 2 bases from J; junction bases left unmatched: 6. The CDR3 loop reads CATQGVGGNQPQHF. The CDR3 DNA sequence: TGTGCCACCCAGGGGGTCGGCGGCAATCAGCCCCAGCATTTT.

This clone was counted a single time. This chain links TRBV29-1 with TRBJ2-7; D gene uncertain. Germline CDR1 and CDR2: SQVTM and ANQGSEA. The CDR3 length is 11 residues. Between the trimmed V and J ends, which lost 5 bases and 6 bases, there was a span of 11 bases. In DNA, the CDR3 is TGCAGCGTTATCAGAAGCGCCGAGCAGTACTTC. Amino acid sequence: CSVIRSAEQYF.